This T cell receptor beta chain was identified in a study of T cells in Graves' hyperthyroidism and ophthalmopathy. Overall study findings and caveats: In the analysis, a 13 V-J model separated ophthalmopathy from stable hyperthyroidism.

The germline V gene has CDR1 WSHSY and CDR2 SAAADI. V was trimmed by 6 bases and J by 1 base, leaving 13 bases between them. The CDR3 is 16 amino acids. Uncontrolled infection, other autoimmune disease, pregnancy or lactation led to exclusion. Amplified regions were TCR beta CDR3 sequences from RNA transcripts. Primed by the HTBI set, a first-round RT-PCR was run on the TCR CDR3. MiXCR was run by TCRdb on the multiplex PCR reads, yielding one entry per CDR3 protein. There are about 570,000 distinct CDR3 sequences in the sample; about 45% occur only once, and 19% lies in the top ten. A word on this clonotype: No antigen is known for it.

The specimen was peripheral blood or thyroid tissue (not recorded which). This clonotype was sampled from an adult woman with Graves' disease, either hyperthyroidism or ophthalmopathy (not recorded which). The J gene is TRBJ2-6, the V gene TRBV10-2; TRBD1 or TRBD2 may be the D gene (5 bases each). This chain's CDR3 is CASRGTESSGANVLTF. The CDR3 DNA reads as TGCGCCAGCAGAGGGACGGAAAGTTCTGGGGCCAACGTCCTGACTTTC.